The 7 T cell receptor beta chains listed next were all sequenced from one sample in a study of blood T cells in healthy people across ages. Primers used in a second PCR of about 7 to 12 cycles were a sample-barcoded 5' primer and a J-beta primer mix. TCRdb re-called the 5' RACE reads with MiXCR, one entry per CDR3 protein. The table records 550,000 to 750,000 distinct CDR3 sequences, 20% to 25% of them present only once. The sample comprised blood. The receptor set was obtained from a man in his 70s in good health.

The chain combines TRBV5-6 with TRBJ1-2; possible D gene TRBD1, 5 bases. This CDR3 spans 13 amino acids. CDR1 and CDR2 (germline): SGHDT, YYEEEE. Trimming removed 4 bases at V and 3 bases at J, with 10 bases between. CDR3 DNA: TGTGCCAGCAGCCCAGGGTCGCACTATGGCTACACCTTC. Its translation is CASSPGSHYGYTF.

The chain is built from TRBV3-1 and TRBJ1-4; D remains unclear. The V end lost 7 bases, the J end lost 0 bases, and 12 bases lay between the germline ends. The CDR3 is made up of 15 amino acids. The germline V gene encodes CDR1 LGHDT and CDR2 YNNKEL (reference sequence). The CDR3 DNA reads TGTGCCAGCAAGATCGGGCCTACAACTAATGAAAAACTGTTTTTT. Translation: CASKIGPTTNEKLFF. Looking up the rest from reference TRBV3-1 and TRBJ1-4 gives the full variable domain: DTAVSQTPKYLVTQMGNDKSIKCEQNLGHDTMYWYKQDSKKFLKIMFSYNNKELIINETVPNRFSPKSPDKAHLNLHINSLELGDSAVYFCASKIGPTTNEKLFFGSGTQLSVL.

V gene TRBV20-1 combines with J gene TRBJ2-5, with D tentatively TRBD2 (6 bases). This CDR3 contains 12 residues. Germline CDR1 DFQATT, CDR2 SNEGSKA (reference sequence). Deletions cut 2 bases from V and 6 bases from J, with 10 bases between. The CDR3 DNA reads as TGCAGTGCTAGACAGGGAGGCCAGACCCAGTACTTC. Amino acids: CSARQGGQTQYF.

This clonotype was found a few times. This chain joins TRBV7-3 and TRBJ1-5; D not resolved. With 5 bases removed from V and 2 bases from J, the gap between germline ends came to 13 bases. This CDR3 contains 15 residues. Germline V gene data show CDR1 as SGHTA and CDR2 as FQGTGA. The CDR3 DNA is TGTGCCAGCAGCCAGACCGACGGCCGCAATCAGCCCCAGCATTTT. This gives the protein CASSQTDGRNQPQHF.

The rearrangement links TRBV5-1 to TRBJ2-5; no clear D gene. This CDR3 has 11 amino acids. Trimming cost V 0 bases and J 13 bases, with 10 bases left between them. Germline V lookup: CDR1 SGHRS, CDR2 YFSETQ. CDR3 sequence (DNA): TGCGCCAGCAGCTTGGCGCAGGTTCCGTACTTC. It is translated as CASSLAQVPYF.

In nucleotides, the CDR3 is TGTGCCAGCAGCTTTTTCGGGATGGGCACAGATACGCAGTATTTT. Amino acids: CASSFFGMGTDTQYF. The J gene is TRBJ2-3, the V gene TRBV7-2, with D possibly matching TRBD2 (5 bases). Per the germline V gene, CDR1 is SGHTA and CDR2 is FQGNSA. V dropped 3 bases and J dropped 1 base, with 11 bases sitting between them. The length of the CDR3 is 15 residues.

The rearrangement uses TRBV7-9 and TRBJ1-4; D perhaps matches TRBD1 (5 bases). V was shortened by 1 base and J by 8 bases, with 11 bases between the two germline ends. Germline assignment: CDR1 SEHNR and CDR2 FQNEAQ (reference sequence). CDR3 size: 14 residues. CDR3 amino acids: CASSLDRLNEKLFF. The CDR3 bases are TGTGCCAGCAGCTTAGACAGGTTGAACGAAAAACTGTTTTTT.